This is a list of T cell receptor beta chains from one sample in a study of blood T cell repertoires in COVID-19. Sequencing used immunoSEQ multiplex PCR; TCRdb keeps in-frame clones, though not all of them. The sample includes about 300,000 clones, around 92% of them seen just once. The sequenced material came from PBMCs or T cells enriched from blood (not recorded which). The source of these receptors is a woman aged 45 to 65 who had been exposed to COVID-19. Each CDR3 is given with its conserved first and last residue. Each record gives: J gene, V gene, clone size, D gene, CDR3 protein, CDR3 DNA. The D gene is left open where the match is weak. Rows give clone size only sometimes, using once, few, many, or a class for an expanded clone.

TRBJ1-3 TRBV5-4 - TRBD1 CASSLTGAAGNTIYF TGTGCCAGCAGCCTGACAGGGGCGGCTGGAAACACCATATATTTT
TRBJ1-3 TRBV29-1 - - CSAETGYSGNTIYF TGCAGCGCCGAGACAGGCTACTCTGGAAACACCATATATTTT
TRBJ2-2 TRBV10-3 - - CAISSTGFNGELFF TGTGCCATCAGTAGTACAGGGTTTAACGGGGAGCTGTTTTTT
TRBJ1-2 TRBV5-1 - - CASSLDRVNYGYTF TGCGCCAGCAGCTTGGACAGGGTAAACTATGGCTACACCTTC
TRBJ2-7 TRBV7-2 - - CASSPTLLSGHYEQYF TGTGCCAGCAGCCCGACCCTGTTAAGCGGGCACTACGAGCAGTACTTC
TRBJ1-4 TRBV18 - - CASSPFSQTTTNEKLFF TGTGCCAGCTCACCATTTTCACAGACCACAACTAATGAAAAACTGTTTTTT
TRBJ2-7 TRBV27 - - CASRNRAYEQYF TGTGCCAGCAGGAACAGGGCCTACGAGCAGTACTTC
TRBJ2-3 TRBV14 - - CASSQDLSGSTDTQYF TGTGCCAGCAGCCAAGATCTGAGCGGTAGCACAGATACGCAGTATTTT
TRBJ2-3 TRBV3-1/TRBV3-2 - TRBD2 CASSQELAGGGGTDTQYF TGTGCCAGCAGCCAAGAACTAGCGGGGGGCGGTGGCACAGATACGCAGTATTTT
TRBJ2-1 TRBV15 - TRBD1 CATSRDNSGQGIEQFF TGTGCCACCAGCAGAGATAATTCGGGACAGGGGATTGAGCAGTTCTTC
TRBJ1-1 TRBV5-1 - - CASRTGIRSTEAFF TGCGCCAGCAGAACAGGGATCAGGTCCACTGAAGCTTTCTTT
TRBJ1-2 TRBV6-5 - TRBD1 CASRTGTGAYGYTF TGTGCCAGCAGAACCGGGACAGGCGCCTATGGCTACACCTTC
TRBJ1-3 TRBV6-1 - - CASSEFPFSGNTIYF TGTGCCAGCAGTGAATTTCCATTCTCTGGAAACACCATATATTTT
TRBJ2-1 TRBV5-4 - - CASSWPRGPEQFF TGTGCCAGCAGCTGGCCTAGGGGTCCTGAGCAGTTCTTC
TRBJ1-5 TRBV18 - TRBD1 CASSRTGRNQPQHF TGTGCCAGCTCAAGGACAGGTCGAAATCAGCCCCAGCATTTT
TRBJ2-1 TRBV6-1 - TRBD2 CASSERRGLAGGNEQFF TGTGCCAGCAGTGAACGCAGGGGACTAGCGGGGGGAAATGAGCAGTTCTTC
TRBJ2-1 TRBV28 - - CASHSSGNEQFF TGTGCCAGCCACAGCTCCGGCAATGAGCAGTTCTTC
TRBJ2-7 TRBV7-2 - - CASSLVGAGLSSYEQYF TGTGCCAGCAGCTTAGTAGGTGCGGGTTTGAGCTCCTACGAGCAGTACTTC
TRBJ1-5 TRBV7-8 once TRBD1 CASSGRDRGTSGNQPQHF TGTGCCAGCAGCGGAAGGGACAGGGGGACTAGTGGCAATCAGCCCCAGCATTTT
TRBJ1-1 TRBV28 - TRBD1 CASLDRVNTEAFF TGTGCCAGCCTAGACAGGGTGAACACTGAAGCTTTCTTT
TRBJ2-1 TRBV5-8 - - CASSLPSLPAVAIF TGTGCCAGCAGCTTGCCCTCCCTCCCCGCTGTCGCGATCTTC
TRBJ2-7 TRBV7-8 - - CASSLGRVYEQYF TGTGCCAGCAGCTTAGGGAGAGTCTACGAGCAGTACTTC
TRBJ1-5 TRBV11-2 - TRBD1 CASSPTGSNQPQHF TGTGCCAGCAGCCCGACAGGGAGCAATCAGCCCCAGCATTTT
TRBJ1-2 TRBV29-1 - - CSVEDGEGTNYGYTF TGCAGCGTTGAAGATGGGGAGGGCACTAACTATGGCTACACCTTC
TRBJ2-1 TRBV4-2 - TRBD2 CASSPGTSGGYNEQFF TGTGCCAGCAGCCCCGGGACTAGCGGGGGGTACAATGAGCAGTTCTTC
TRBJ1-2 TRBV28 - TRBD1 CASRRTGVNYGYTF TGTGCCAGCAGACGGACAGGGGTTAACTATGGCTACACCTTC
TRBJ2-4 TRBV21-1 - - CASSTPTSGKNIQYF TGTGCCAGCAGCACGCCGACTAGCGGAAAAAACATTCAGTACTTC
TRBJ1-2 TRBV3-1/TRBV3-2 - TRBD1 CASSIGDRGGYTF TGTGCCAGCAGCATAGGGGACAGAGGGGGCTACACCTTC
TRBJ2-1 TRBV7-9 few TRBD1 CASSVEGQGVSDEQFF TGTGCCAGCAGCGTAGAGGGACAGGGGGTTTCCGATGAGCAGTTCTTC
TRBJ2-3 TRBV19 - - CASKDPGGTDTQYF TGTGCCAGTAAGGACCCGGGGGGCACAGATACGCAGTATTTT
TRBJ2-7 TRBV27 few TRBD2 CASSFRYLAGPSYEQYF TGTGCCAGCAGTTTCCGGTACCTAGCGGGGCCGTCCTACGAGCAGTACTTC
TRBJ1-2 TRBV4-1 - - CASSSLSGFGGYTF TGCGCCAGCAGCTCCCTATCGGGGTTCGGAGGCTACACCTTC
TRBJ2-6 TRBV11-1 - TRBD1 CASHGQGLSGANVLTF TGTGCCAGCCACGGACAGGGACTCTCTGGGGCCAACGTCCTGACTTTC
TRBJ1-3 TRBV5-1 - - CASSSETVDSGNTIYF TGCGCCAGCAGCTCGGAGACTGTAGACTCTGGAAACACCATATATTTT
TRBJ1-6 TRBV14 - - CASSQEARNSPLHF TGTGCCAGCAGCCAAGAAGCAAGAAATTCACCCCTCCACTTT
TRBJ2-3 TRBV7-9 - - CASSLSYTQYF TGTGCCAGCAGCTTATCATATACGCAGTATTTT
TRBJ2-5 TRBV5-1 - TRBD1 CASSGEIGTGETQYF TGCGCCAGCAGCGGGGAAATCGGGACAGGAGAGACCCAGTACTTC
TRBJ2-3 TRBV4-2 - TRBD2 CASSRFGGGELEDTQYF TGTGCCAGCAGCCGATTTGGCGGGGGGGAACTTGAAGATACGCAGTATTTT
TRBJ1-5 TRBV10-3 - TRBD1 CAISGSGGSNQPQHF TGTGCCATCAGTGGGTCAGGGGGATCCAATCAGCCCCAGCATTTT
TRBJ2-7 TRBV28 - - CASSLTGFGEQYF TGTGCCAGCAGTTTAACCGGGTTCGGGGAGCAGTACTTC
TRBJ1-4 TRBV7-8 - - CASSLNPPGATNEKLFF TGTGCCAGCAGCCTAAACCCCCCAGGGGCAACTAATGAAAAACTGTTTTTT
TRBJ1-1 TRBV2 - - CASSARRGATQTRNTEAFF TGTGCCAGCAGTGCGCGTCGTGGGGCGACACAAACCCGGAACACTGAAGCTTTCTTT
TRBJ2-7 TRBV7-2 - - CASSSEYEQYF TGTGCCAGCAGCTCGGAGTACGAGCAGTACTTC
TRBJ1-2 TRBV7-8 once - CASSQIGSANYGYTF TGTGCCAGCAGCCAGATCGGGTCAGCGAACTATGGCTACACCTTC
TRBJ1-1 TRBV5-1 - - CASSLHGGDTEAFF TGCGCCAGCAGCTTGCACGGCGGGGACACTGAAGCTTTCTTT
TRBJ2-3 TRBV2 - - CASSEGWRGFSTDTQYF TGTGCCAGCAGTGAAGGGTGGAGAGGGTTTAGCACAGATACGCAGTATTTT
TRBJ2-1 TRBV15 - - CATSRVVGHEQFF TGTGCCACCAGCAGAGTAGTTGGTCATGAGCAGTTCTTC
TRBJ2-3 TRBV11-3 - TRBD1 CASRGQGTDTQYF TGTGCCAGCAGGGGACAGGGGACAGATACGCAGTATTTT
TRBJ2-3 TRBV5-1 - TRBD1 CASSGGQGTDTQYF TGCGCCAGCAGCGGCGGACAGGGTACGGATACGCAGTATTTT
TRBJ2-4 TRBV5-4 - - CASSLRLENIQYF TGTGCCAGCAGCTTGCGCTTAGAAAACATTCAGTACTTC
TRBJ1-2 TRBV9 - - CASSAMGGTYGYTF TGTGCCAGCAGCGCAATGGGGGGGACCTATGGCTACACCTTC
TRBJ1-1 TRBV2 - - CASSELAVEAFF TGTGCCAGCAGTGAACTCGCAGTGGAAGCTTTCTTT
TRBJ1-3 TRBV3-1/TRBV3-2 - TRBD1 CASSQMTGGTGNTIYF TGTGCCAGCAGCCAGATGACAGGGGGCACTGGAAACACCATATATTTT
TRBJ1-1 TRBV28 - TRBD1 CASSFGDRVRSTEAFF TGTGCCAGCAGTTTTGGGGACAGGGTAAGGAGTACTGAAGCTTTCTTT